Each of the 12 T cell receptor beta chains below was sequenced from the same sample in a study of T cell responses to AZD1222 COVID-19 vaccine. Data came from immunoSEQ multiplex PCR; TCRdb stores just in-frame clones and leaves some out. The sample records 85,000 to 120,000 clones, approximately 88% being singletons. This sample comprised peripheral blood, obtained on day 0 of AZD1222 vaccination. Receptors originate from an adult in good health.

CDR3 amino acids: CASSHPLGGTEAFF. The CDR3 nucleotides read TGTGCCAGCAGCCACCCATTGGGGGGGACTGAAGCTTTCTTT. This chain connects TRBV3-1 (or the pseudogene TRBV3-2) to TRBJ1-1; D may be TRBD1 (5 bases). CDR3 size: 14 residues. V lost 3 bases, J lost 5 bases, and 13 bases lay in between. CDR1 LGHDT and CDR2 YNNKEL come from the germline V gene (reference sequence).

This rearrangement joins TRBV7-9 to TRBJ2-5; 8 bases agree with TRBD1. CDR1 and CDR2 from the germline V gene are SEHNR and FQNEAQ (reference sequence). V lost 1 base and J lost 2; bases outside the gene matches: 3. The CDR3 totals 15 residues. The CDR3 loop reads CASSLEGQGQETQYF. The CDR3 DNA follows: TGTGCCAGCAGCTTAGAAGGACAGGGACAAGAGACCCAGTACTTC.

This chain links TRBV28 with TRBJ1-2; D uncertain. The germline CDR1 and CDR2 sequences are MDHEN and SYDVKM. This CDR3 has 12 residues. Trimming left V 5 bases short and J 0 bases short, with 4 bases between. CDR3 in DNA: TGTGCCAGCAGTATCCCTAACTATGGCTACACCTTC. Protein sequence: CASSIPNYGYTF.

V usage is TRBV5-1 and J usage is TRBJ2-5, with D tentatively TRBD1 or TRBD2 (5 bases each). Germline V gene sequence: CDR1 SGHRS, CDR2 YFSETQ. The CDR3 covers 13 residues. The germline V and J ends were trimmed by 5 bases and 2 bases, with 10 bases remaining between them. CDR3 in DNA: TGCGCCAGCAGGGGGGTTCCACAAGAGACCCAGTACTTC. This encodes CASRGVPQETQYF.

The chain recombines TRBV9 with TRBJ1-2; the D gene is possibly TRBD1 (5 bases). CDR3 length equals 17 residues. Per the germline V gene, CDR1 is SGDLS and CDR2 is YYNGEE. Trimming removed 0 bases from V and 1 base from J, with 16 bases in between. The CDR3: CASSVAPQGVGNYGYTF. The CDR3 nucleotides are TGTGCCAGCAGCGTAGCTCCCCAGGGAGTAGGTAACTATGGCTACACCTTC. Complete variable domain (other parts from reference TRBV9 and TRBJ1-2): DSGVTQTPKHLITATGQRVTLRCSPRSGDLSVYWYQQSLDQGLQFLIQYYNGEERAKGNILERFSAQQFPDLHSELNLSSLELGDSALYFCASSVAPQGVGNYGYTFGSGTRLTVV.

The rearrangement uses TRBV14 and TRBJ1-6; no definite D call. The germline CDR1 and CDR2 sequences are SGHDN and FVKESK. The CDR3 is made up of 13 amino acids. Deletions cut 3 bases from V and 9 bases from J, with 9 bases between. CDR3 amino acids: CASSQAGSSPLHF. CDR3 nucleotides: TGTGCCAGCAGCCAGGCCGGTAGTTCACCCCTCCACTTT.

The V and J genes are TRBV27 and TRBJ2-7, with 11 positions matching TRBD2. Unmatched junction bases numbered 2, after V lost 3 bases and J lost 4 bases. In germline, CDR1 is MNHEY, CDR2 SMNVEV (reference sequence). CDR3 length: 14 residues. The chain's CDR3 is CASSLTSGKYEQYF. The CDR3 DNA follows: TGTGCCAGCAGTTTGACTAGCGGGAAATACGAGCAGTACTTC.

The CDR3 region has the DNA TGCAGCGCCGTTGAACTGATCTTAGCTTTCTTT. Protein product: CSAVELILAFF. The chain joins TRBV20-1 to TRBJ1-1; D uncertain. CDR3 length: 11 residues. Germline assignment: CDR1 DFQATT and CDR2 SNEGSKA (reference sequence).

V gene TRBV28 combines with J gene TRBJ2-1; D remains ambiguous. Germline CDR1 and CDR2: MDHEN and SYDVKM. CDR3 length equals 10 residues. V was pared by 7 bases and J by 11 bases, with 9 bases between. The CDR3, as DNA: TGTGCCAGCAATTCACCCCAGCAGTTCTTC. As protein: CASNSPQQFF.

The chain links TRBV6-4 to TRBJ1-1, with D possibly being TRBD1 (5 bases). The germline V and J ends were trimmed by 4 bases and 4 bases, with 10 bases remaining between them. This CDR3 has 13 amino acids. Germline CDR1 and CDR2: MRHNA and SNTAGT. The CDR3 loop reads CASSVTGSTEAFF. CDR3 DNA: TGTGCCAGCAGTGTTACAGGAAGCACTGAAGCTTTCTTT.

The gene calls are TRBV9 and TRBJ1-6; possibly TRBD1 for D (5 bases). V dropped 0 bases and J dropped 7 bases, with 11 bases sitting between them. The CDR3 contains 15 residues. The germline V gene has CDR1 SGDLS and CDR2 YYNGEE. The CDR3 region has the DNA TGTGCCAGCAGCGTAGCGAAAGGGACCAATTCACCCCTCCACTTT. It encodes CASSVAKGTNSPLHF.

The CDR3 region has the DNA TGTGCCAGCAGCCAAACAGAGGTAGGCAATCAGCCCCAGCATTTT. Amino acids: CASSQTEVGNQPQHF. This chain uses TRBV7-9 with TRBJ1-5; D gene uncertain. This CDR3 contains 15 residues. V shed 5 bases and J shed 2 bases, with 13 bases lying between them. The germline gives CDR1 SEHNR, CDR2 FQNEAQ (reference sequence).